Shown below are 12 T cell receptor beta chains from a single sample sequenced in a study of T cell responses to AZD1222 COVID-19 vaccine. This table comes from immunoSEQ multiplex PCR, and its TCRdb copy is limited to in-frame clones, with some not included. The sample lists roughly 150,000 clones, roughly nine tenths occurring once. Sequences were derived from peripheral blood, sampled 28 days after the second AZD1222 dose. The receptors originated from an adult who received the AZD1222 COVID-19 vaccine.

Regarding this clone: Germline and junction disagree at one end, which may indicate a read error. The chain employs TRBV7-9 and TRBJ2-7; maybe TRBD2 (5 bases). The CDR3 consists of 15 residues. In germline, CDR1 is SEHNR, CDR2 FQNEAQ (reference sequence). The DNA of the CDR3 is TGTGCCAGCAGCCTAGCTGCCGGGCCAAGGTGGGAGCAGTACTTC. Residues: CASSLAAGPRWEQYF. The variable domain in full, completed from reference TRBV7-9 and TRBJ2-7, reads DTGVSQNPRHKITKRGQNVTFRCDPISEHNRLYWYRQTLGQGPEFLTYFQNEAQLEKSRLLSDRFSAERPKGSFSTLEIQRTEQGDSAMYLCASSLAAGPRWEQYFGPGTRLTVT.

The chain is built from TRBV6-5 and TRBJ1-1, with D unclear. The CDR3 is made up of 14 amino acids. Per the germline V gene, CDR1 is MNHEY and CDR2 is SVGAGI. Trimming took off 7 bases at V and 4 bases at J, with 16 bases between the two ends. The CDR3, as DNA: TGTGCCAGCAACTTCGGACGGACTGGCACTGAAGCTTTCTTT. This encodes CASNFGRTGTEAFF.

This clone was seen a single time. The chain joins TRBV7-6 to TRBJ2-6, with D tentatively TRBD2 (5 bases). Germline loops: CDR1 SGHVS, CDR2 FNYEAQ. The V end was cut by 6 bases, the J end by 0 bases, with 12 bases between. The CDR3 covers 16 residues. CDR3 in DNA: TGTGCCAGCAGGAGGACTGCCGACTCTGGGGCCAACGTCCTGACTTTC. Protein product: CASRRTADSGANVLTF.

The chain combines TRBV2 with TRBJ2-3, with TRBD2 matching over 13 bases. Germline CDR1 reads SNHLY; CDR2 reads FYNNEI. CDR3 length: 16 residues. The J segment lost 0 bases and the V segment lost 6 bases, leaving 3 bases of the junction unmatched. CDR3 residues: CASSTGLAGSTDTQYF. CDR3 DNA sequence: TGTGCCAGCAGCACGGGACTAGCGGGGAGCACAGATACGCAGTATTTT. Combining the CDR3 with reference TRBV2 and TRBJ2-3 gives the whole variable domain EPEVTQTPSHQVTQMGQEVILRCVPISNHLYFYWYRQILGQKVEFLVSFYNNEISEKSEIFDDQFSVERPDGSNFTLKIRSTKLEDSAMYFCASSTGLAGSTDTQYFGPGTRLTVL.

The V call is TRBV7-2, the J call TRBJ2-5; 14 bases align to TRBD2. CDR3 length: 16 residues. Trimming removed 1 base from V and 2 bases from J; junction bases left unmatched: 0. Germline assignment: CDR1 SGHTA and CDR2 FQGNSA. CDR3 loop: CASSLGTSGGQETQYF. In nucleotides, the CDR3 is TGTGCCAGCAGCTTAGGGACTAGCGGGGGGCAAGAGACCCAGTACTTC. The complete variable domain, with remaining parts taken from reference TRBV7-2 and TRBJ2-5, reads GAGVSQSPSNKVTEKGKDVELRCDPISGHTALYWYRQSLGQGLEFLIYFQGNSAPDKSGLPSDRFSAERTGGSVSTLTIQRTQQEDSAVYLCASSLGTSGGQETQYFGPGTRLLVL.

The gene calls are TRBV2 and TRBJ2-2; D not certain. The V end lost 7 bases, the J end lost 3 bases, and 9 bases lay between the germline ends. The CDR3 covers 13 residues. The V gene's germline CDR1 is SNHLY and CDR2 FYNNEI. CDR3 residues: CASMTQHTGELFF. DNA of the CDR3: TGTGCCAGCATGACGCAACACACCGGGGAGCTGTTTTTT. Looking up the rest from reference TRBV2 and TRBJ2-2 gives the full variable domain: EPEVTQTPSHQVTQMGQEVILRCVPISNHLYFYWYRQILGQKVEFLVSFYNNEISEKSEIFDDQFSVERPDGSNFTLKIRSTKLEDSAMYFCASMTQHTGELFFGEGSRLTVL.

The rearrangement links TRBV7-2 to TRBJ2-1; D ambiguous. The CDR3 runs 13 residues. V lost 5 bases and J 2 bases, leaving 7 bases between the germline ends. Germline values: CDR1 SGHTA, CDR2 FQGNSA. CDR3: CASSPLPYNEQFF. CDR3 in DNA: TGTGCCAGCAGCCCTCTCCCCTACAATGAGCAGTTCTTC. The full variable domain, its missing parts supplied by reference TRBV7-2 and TRBJ2-1, is GAGVSQSPSNKVTEKGKDVELRCDPISGHTALYWYRQSLGQGLEFLIYFQGNSAPDKSGLPSDRFSAERTGGSVSTLTIQRTQQEDSAVYLCASSPLPYNEQFFGPGTRLTVL.

The rearrangement links TRBV3-1 (or the pseudogene TRBV3-2) to TRBJ2-1; D tentatively fits TRBD1 or TRBD2 (6 bases each). This CDR3 region has 16 residues. V was trimmed by 5 bases and J by 9 bases, leaving 23 bases between them. Germline lookup yields CDR1 LGHDT and CDR2 YNNKEL (reference sequence). DNA for the CDR3: TGTGCCAGCAGCATCCGAGCGGGTCTAGGGGGTGGTGAGCAGTTCTTC. Its protein product is CASSIRAGLGGGEQFF.

The V and J genes are TRBV19 and TRBJ1-2, with D unresolved. Germline CDR1 is LNHDA and CDR2 is SQIVND (reference sequence). V lost 3 bases and J 6 bases, leaving 17 bases between the germline ends. The CDR3 totals 15 residues. The DNA of the CDR3 is TGTGCCAGTAGTATCGGGTGGGCTTTGGCGCATGGCTACACCTTC. This gives the protein CASSIGWALAHGYTF.

This sequence joins TRBV19 and TRBJ1-1, with D possibly being TRBD1 (5 bases). The CDR3 is 17 amino acids. Germline V gene data show CDR1 as LNHDA and CDR2 as SQIVND (reference sequence). Deletions cut 1 base from V and 2 bases from J, with 17 bases between. The CDR3 loop reads CASSIGPGTSRNTEAFF. CDR3 nucleotides: TGTGCCAGTAGTATAGGTCCCGGGACTTCACGAAACACTGAAGCTTTCTTT.

Remarks on this clone: At one boundary the junction diverges from the germline segment, which might be a read error. The V and J genes are TRBV4-3 and TRBJ1-2, with 7 bases lining up with TRBD1. Per germline, CDR1 LGHNA and CDR2 YSLEER. The CDR3 extends over 14 amino acids. The CDR3 sequence is CASSQGQGDYGYSF. The CDR3 DNA is TGCGCCAGCAGCCAAGGACAGGGCGACTATGGCTACTCCTTC.

V usage is TRBV30 and J usage is TRBJ2-7, with a tentative D call TRBD2 (6 bases). The germline CDR1 and CDR2 sequences are GTSNPN and SVGIG (reference sequence). V gave up 0 bases and J gave up 3 bases, with 12 bases separating them. This CDR3 contains 14 residues. CDR3 sequence (DNA): TGTGCCTGGAGTGTAGGTACTAGCAGCTACGAGCAGTACTTC. Translation: CAWSVGTSSYEQYF.